This is a list of T cell receptor beta chains from one sample in a study of blood T cell repertoires in COVID-19. The data were produced by immunoSEQ multiplex PCR, yet TCRdb's version contains in-frame clones alone and is incomplete. The table has about 170,000 clones, 70% to 90% seen once; the top ten hold about 2.5%. Sequencing was performed on peripheral blood. The source of these receptors is an elderly woman with COVID-19, enrolled during active disease. Each CDR3 is given with its conserved first and last residue. D genes are given only for firm matches. Where a row states a size, it is once, few, many or the class of an expanded clone; other rows omit it.

clone_size d_call j_call v_call cdr3_nt cdr3_aa
NA NA TRBJ2-4 TRBV19 TGTGCCACTCTAGCCAAAAACATTCAGTACTTC CATLAKNIQYF
NA TRBD2 TRBJ2-7 TRBV4-2 TGTGCCAGCAGCCATTCTGTGGGGAGTTTAGCGGGAGCGGGGGAGCAGTACTTC CASSHSVGSLAGAGEQYF
few NA TRBJ1-1 TRBV7-9 TGTGCCAGCGGTCCCTCGAGGACAAGTAACACTGAAGCTTTCTTT CASGPSRTSNTEAFF
NA NA TRBJ1-5 TRBV4-2 TGTGCCAGCAGCCAAAGCACTGATAGCAATCAGCCCCAGCATTTT CASSQSTDSNQPQHF
NA TRBD2 TRBJ2-6 TRBV27 TGTGCCAGCATTCAAGGACTAGCGGGAGAAGTCACTGGGGCCAACGTCCTGACTTTC CASIQGLAGEVTGANVLTF
NA NA TRBJ1-5 TRBV6-2/TRBV6-3 TGTGCCAGCAGTTACTCTGGCGGGGCAGGGTCGAGCAATCAGCCCCAGCATTTT CASSYSGGAGSSNQPQHF
NA NA TRBJ1-4 TRBV28 TGTGCCAGCAGTCCCACCGGGACTGAGGGGGAAAAACTGTTTTTT CASSPTGTEGEKLFF
NA NA TRBJ2-3 TRBV6-4 TGTGCCAGCAGTGACTACTTGTGGGATACGCAGTATTTT CASSDYLWDTQYF
few TRBD1 TRBJ1-1 TRBV28 TGTGCCAGCAGTTCCCATACAGGGGGGAACACTGAAGCTTTCTTT CASSSHTGGNTEAFF
NA NA TRBJ2-1 TRBV6-2/TRBV6-3 TGTGCCAGCAGTAACCACCCCACCCTGAGCTCCTACAATGAGCAGTTCTTC CASSNHPTLSSYNEQFF
NA NA TRBJ2-1 TRBV7-9 TGTGCCAGCAGCTCCGGGACTCTATTTTACGTTGAGCAGTTCTTC CASSSGTLFYVEQFF
NA TRBD1 TRBJ1-5 TRBV12-3/TRBV12-4 TGTGCCAGCGGCCTAACAGGGGTACAGCCCCAGCATTTT CASGLTGVQPQHF
NA NA TRBJ1-5 TRBV19 TGTGCCAGTAGTTCATCAGGGGATCAGCCCCAGCATTTT CASSSSGDQPQHF
NA TRBD2 TRBJ2-7 TRBV11-2 TGTGCCAGCTCCCGGGCCGGGACTAGCGGGAGAGTAAGCTACGAGCAGTACTTC CASSRAGTSGRVSYEQYF
NA NA TRBJ2-7 TRBV6-2/TRBV6-3 TGTGCCAGCAGTTACTCTAGCGGAACCTACGAGCAGTACTTC CASSYSSGTYEQYF
NA NA TRBJ2-2 TRBV6-2/TRBV6-3 TGTGCCAGCAGCAGGACAGTGTCCGGGGAGCTGTTTTTT CASSRTVSGELFF
NA NA TRBJ1-5 TRBV27 TGTGCCAGCAGTTCCGGACTGTTAAATCAGCCCCAGCATTTT CASSSGLLNQPQHF
NA NA TRBJ1-5 TRBV19 TGTGCCAGTAGTATAGGGTCGGGATCCGGGACCCAGCATTTT CASSIGSGSGTQHF
NA TRBD2 TRBJ2-2 TRBV6-5 TGTGCCAGCAGTACTAGCGGGAGAGCCCCCGGGGAGCTGTTTTTT CASSTSGRAPGELFF
once NA TRBJ2-7 TRBV5-1 TGCGCCAGCAGCTTAATAGAGAGCGTGGACTACGAGCAGTACTTC CASSLIESVDYEQYF
NA NA TRBJ1-4 TRBV4-3 TGCGCCAGCAGCCAAGATGTCAGGTCTAATGAAAAACTGTTTTTT CASSQDVRSNEKLFF
NA NA TRBJ2-5 TRBV29-1 TGCAGCGTTGAAGAGGGGGGTAAGACCCAGTACTTC CSVEEGGKTQYF
NA TRBD2 TRBJ2-2 TRBV9 TGTGCCAGCAGCCTCCGACTAGCGGGAAACACCGGGGAGCTGTTTTTT CASSLRLAGNTGELFF
once NA TRBJ1-6 TRBV12-3/TRBV12-4 TGTGCCAGCGCGTTAAATTCACCCCTCCACTTT CASALNSPLHF
NA NA TRBJ1-3 TRBV5-1 TGCGCCAGCAGCTTGGGACAGGCCGCGGGAAACACCATATATTTT CASSLGQAAGNTIYF
NA TRBD2 TRBJ2-7 TRBV9 TGTGCCAGCAGCGTGGGACTAGCGGGACTCGAGCAGTACTTC CASSVGLAGLEQYF
NA NA TRBJ1-3 TRBV13 TGTGCCAGCAGGGTAACGACAGAATCTGGAAACACCATATATTTT CASRVTTESGNTIYF
NA NA TRBJ2-7 TRBV28 TGTGCCAGCAGCCCCCCTCCCCCGGTCTACGAGCAGTACTTC CASSPPPPVYEQYF
NA TRBD1 TRBJ1-6 TRBV7-3 TGTGCCAGCAGCGTTTCGACAGGGTCTAATTCACCCCTCCACTTT CASSVSTGSNSPLHF
few TRBD1 TRBJ1-5 TRBV6-2/TRBV6-3 TGTGCCAGCAGTTGGGCAGGGGGCCGTCAGCCCCAGCATTTT CASSWAGGRQPQHF
NA TRBD2 TRBJ2-2 TRBV5-1 TGCGCCAGCAAAGCACTAGCGGGAGGAGGGACCGGGGAGCTGTTTTTT CASKALAGGGTGELFF
NA NA TRBJ1-2 TRBV4-1 TGCGCCAGCAGCCAAGTGGAGAGGAGGGGAGGCTACACCTTC CASSQVERRGGYTF
NA NA TRBJ2-2 TRBV7-9 TGTGCCAGCAGCTTCACAGGGTTGGCGAACACCGGGGAGCTGTTTTTT CASSFTGLANTGELFF
NA NA TRBJ1-6 TRBV18 TGTGCCAGCTCAACCACAGGGATAGGTTCACCCCTCCACTTT CASSTTGIGSPLHF
few TRBD1 TRBJ1-2 TRBV2 TGTGCCAGCAGTAACCGACAGGGGCATATGGATGGCTACACCTTC CASSNRQGHMDGYTF
NA TRBD2 TRBJ2-3 TRBV5-6 TGTGCCAGCAGCTCGTATAGCGGGAGAGGATACACAGATACGCAGTATTTT CASSSYSGRGYTDTQYF
NA NA TRBJ1-6 TRBV5-1 TGCGCCAGCAGCTTTGATAGGTTCGGGAATTCACCCCTCCACTTT CASSFDRFGNSPLHF
NA TRBD1 TRBJ1-5 TRBV28 TGTGCCAGCAGTTTAGGAACAGGGGTAGGGCATTTT CASSLGTGVGHF
once NA TRBJ1-1 TRBV6-1 TGTGCCAGCATTGAACAGGGAGGCACTGAAGCTTTCTTT CASIEQGGTEAFF
NA NA TRBJ1-1 TRBV7-2 TGTGCCAGCAGCCCTGCGGCCACCTCGAGGACTGAAGCTTTCTTT CASSPAATSRTEAFF
NA NA TRBJ2-3 TRBV29-1 TGCAGCGTTGACCTGACAGATACGCAGTATTTT CSVDLTDTQYF
NA NA TRBJ1-1 TRBV7-2 TGTGCCAGCAGTTTAATTACAGGGAACACTGAAGCTTTCTTT CASSLITGNTEAFF
NA TRBD2 TRBJ2-1 TRBV28 TGTGCCAGCAGCGCGGGGGGGGGCTATGAGCAGTTCTTC CASSAGGGYEQFF
NA NA TRBJ2-7 TRBV28 TGTGCCAGCAGTTCAGACAGTCATACAAAGTACGAGCAGTACTTC CASSSDSHTKYEQYF
NA TRBD1 TRBJ2-7 TRBV29-1 TGCAGCGTCCGGGGACAGGGGGTTTCCTACGAGCAGTACTTC CSVRGQGVSYEQYF